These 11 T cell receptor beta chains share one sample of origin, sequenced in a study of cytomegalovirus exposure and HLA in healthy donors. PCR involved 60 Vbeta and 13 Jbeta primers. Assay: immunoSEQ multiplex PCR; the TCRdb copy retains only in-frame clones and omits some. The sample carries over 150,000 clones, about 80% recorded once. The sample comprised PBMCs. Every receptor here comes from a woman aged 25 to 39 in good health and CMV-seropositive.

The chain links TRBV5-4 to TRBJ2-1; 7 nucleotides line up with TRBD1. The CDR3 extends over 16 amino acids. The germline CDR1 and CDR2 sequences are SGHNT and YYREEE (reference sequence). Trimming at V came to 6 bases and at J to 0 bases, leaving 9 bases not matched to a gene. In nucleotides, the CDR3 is TGTGCCAGCATCACCTCAGGGGGTCGCTCCTACAATGAGCAGTTCTTC. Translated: CASITSGGRSYNEQFF.

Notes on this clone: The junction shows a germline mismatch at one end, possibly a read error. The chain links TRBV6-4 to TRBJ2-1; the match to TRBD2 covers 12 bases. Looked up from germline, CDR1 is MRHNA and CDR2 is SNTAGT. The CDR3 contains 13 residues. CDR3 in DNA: TGTGCCAGCAGTGACTCCTCTAGCGGGAGGGCTCTCTTC. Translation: CASSDSSSGRALF.

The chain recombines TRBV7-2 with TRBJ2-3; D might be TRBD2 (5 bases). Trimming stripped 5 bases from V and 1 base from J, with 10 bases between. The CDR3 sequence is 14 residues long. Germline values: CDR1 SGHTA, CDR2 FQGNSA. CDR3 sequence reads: CASSRGLGTDTQYF. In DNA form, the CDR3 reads TGTGCCAGCAGCCGAGGACTCGGCACAGATACGCAGTATTTT.

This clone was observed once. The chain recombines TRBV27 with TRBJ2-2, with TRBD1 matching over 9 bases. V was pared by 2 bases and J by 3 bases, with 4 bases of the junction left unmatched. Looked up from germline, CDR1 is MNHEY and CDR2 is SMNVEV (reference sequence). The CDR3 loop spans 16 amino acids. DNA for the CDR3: TGTGCCAGCAGTTTAGTGACAGGGGGAGACACCGGGGAGCTGTTTTTT. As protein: CASSLVTGGDTGELFF.

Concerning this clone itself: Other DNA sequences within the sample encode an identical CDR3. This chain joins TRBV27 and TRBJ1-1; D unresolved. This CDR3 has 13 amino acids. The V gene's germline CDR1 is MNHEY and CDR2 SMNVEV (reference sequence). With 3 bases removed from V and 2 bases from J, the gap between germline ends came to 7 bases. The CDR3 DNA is TGTGCCAGCAGTTTCCGGGGTAACACTGAAGCTTTCTTT. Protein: CASSFRGNTEAFF.

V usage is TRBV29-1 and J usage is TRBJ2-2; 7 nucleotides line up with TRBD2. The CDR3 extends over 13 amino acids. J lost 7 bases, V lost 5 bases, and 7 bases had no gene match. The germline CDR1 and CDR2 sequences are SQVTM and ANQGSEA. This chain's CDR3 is CSVPRGSSGELFF. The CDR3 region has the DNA TGCAGCGTTCCCCGCGGGAGTAGCGGGGAGCTGTTTTTT.

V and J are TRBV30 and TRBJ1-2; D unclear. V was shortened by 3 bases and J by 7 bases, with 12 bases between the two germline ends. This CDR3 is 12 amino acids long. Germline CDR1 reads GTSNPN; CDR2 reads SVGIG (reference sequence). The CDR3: CAWSTGSGGYTF. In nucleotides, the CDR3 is TGTGCCTGGAGCACGGGTTCGGGTGGCTACACCTTC.

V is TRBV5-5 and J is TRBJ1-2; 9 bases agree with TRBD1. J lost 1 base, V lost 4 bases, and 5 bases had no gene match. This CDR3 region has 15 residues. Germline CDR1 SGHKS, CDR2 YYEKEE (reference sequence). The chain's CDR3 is CASSQQGASNYGYTF. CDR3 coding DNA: TGTGCCAGCAGCCAACAGGGGGCGAGTAACTATGGCTACACCTTC. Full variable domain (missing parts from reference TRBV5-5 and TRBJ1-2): DAGVTQSPTHLIKTRGQQVTLRCSPISGHKSVSWYQQVLGQGPQFIFQYYEKEERGRGNFPDRFSARQFPNYSSELNVNALLLGDSALYLCASSQQGASNYGYTFGSGTRLTVV.

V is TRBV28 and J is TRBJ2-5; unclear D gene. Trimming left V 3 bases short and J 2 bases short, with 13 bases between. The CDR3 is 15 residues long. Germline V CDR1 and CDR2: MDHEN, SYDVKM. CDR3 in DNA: TGTGCCAGCAGTTTCCCCCCCCCAGGACAAGAGACCCAGTACTTC. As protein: CASSFPPPGQETQYF.

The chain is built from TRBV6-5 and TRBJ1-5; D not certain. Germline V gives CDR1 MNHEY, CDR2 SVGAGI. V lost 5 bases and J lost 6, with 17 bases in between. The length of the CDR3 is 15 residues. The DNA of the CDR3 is TGTGCCAGCAGTCCAGGCGTTGGGTTGGGTCAGCCCCAGCATTTT. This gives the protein CASSPGVGLGQPQHF.

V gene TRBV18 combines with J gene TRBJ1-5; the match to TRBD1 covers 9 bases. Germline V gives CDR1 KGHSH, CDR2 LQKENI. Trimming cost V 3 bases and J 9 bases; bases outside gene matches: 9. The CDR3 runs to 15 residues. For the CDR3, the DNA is TGTGCCAGCTCACCGAAAAGGACAGGGGACAGGCCCCAGCATTTT. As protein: CASSPKRTGDRPQHF.